The clone carrying this T cell receptor (beta chain) was observed many times. No antigen is known for it. The CDR3 is 14 amino acids. The V end lost 3 bases, the J end lost 0 bases, and 8 bases lay between the germline ends. Germline CDR1 reads SQVTM; CDR2 reads ANQGSEA. The data originate from a study of CD8 T cells in ankylosing spondylitis. Findings of the study overall: Seemingly distinctive of ankylosing spondylitis blood was a TCR beta motif formed by eight highly homologous variants.

TCRdb passed the 5' RACE reads through MiXCR, listing each CDR3 protein once. The table lists around 140,000 distinct CDR3 sequences, 15% to 20% of them singletons. This sequence joins TRBV29-1 and TRBJ2-2; maybe TRBD2 (5 bases). The sequence was collected from a male donor with ankylosing spondylitis. Sequenced sample: blood, either unsorted or a sorted T cell fraction (not recorded which). This CDR3 is CSVDGGSNTGELFF. In DNA form, the CDR3 reads TGCAGCGTTGATGGAGGATCGAACACCGGGGAGCTGTTTTTT.